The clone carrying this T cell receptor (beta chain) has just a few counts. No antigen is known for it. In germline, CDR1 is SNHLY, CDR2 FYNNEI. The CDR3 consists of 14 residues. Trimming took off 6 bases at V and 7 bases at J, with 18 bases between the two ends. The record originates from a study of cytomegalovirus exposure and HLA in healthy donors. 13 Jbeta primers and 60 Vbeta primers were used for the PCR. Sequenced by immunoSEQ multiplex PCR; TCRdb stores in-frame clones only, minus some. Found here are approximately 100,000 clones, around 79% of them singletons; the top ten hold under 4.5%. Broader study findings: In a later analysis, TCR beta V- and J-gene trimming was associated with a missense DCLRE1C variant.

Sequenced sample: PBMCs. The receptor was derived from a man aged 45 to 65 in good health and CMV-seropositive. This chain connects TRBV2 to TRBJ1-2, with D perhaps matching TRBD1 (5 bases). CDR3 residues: CASRDDPGSAGYTF. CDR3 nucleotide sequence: TGTGCCAGCAGAGATGACCCAGGGTCGGCTGGCTACACCTTC.